These T cell receptor beta chains were read from a single sample in a study of Graves' ophthalmopathy and Graves' hyperthyroidism. Using its own MiXCR run on the multiplex PCR reads, TCRdb lists one record per CDR3 protein. Among almost 750,000 distinct CDR3 sequences listed, 35% to 50% were seen once. The sample comprised peripheral blood. Source of these receptors: an adult man with Graves' ophthalmopathy. Each CDR3 is given with its conserved first and last residue. The D gene is left open where the match is weak. Some rows mark clone size as missing; the rest say once, few, many or name a class of expanded clone.

V gene	J gene	D gene	clone size	CDR3 protein	CDR3 DNA
TRBV7-9	TRBJ1-5	.	many	CASTNFRGGNQPQHF	TGTGCCAGCACCAATTTCAGGGGTGGCAATCAGCCCCAGCATTTT
TRBV25-1	TRBJ1-1	.	many	CASSESSNTEAFF	TGTGCCAGCAGTGAATCCTCGAACACTGAAGCTTTCTTT
TRBV20-1	TRBJ1-5	TRBD1	.	CSARGQGTGASNQPQHF	TGCAGCGCTAGAGGCCAAGGGACAGGGGCCAGCAATCAGCCCCAGCATTTT
TRBV10-3	TRBJ1-1	TRBD1	.	CAIRDRGLSTEAFF	TGTGCCATCCGGGACAGGGGGCTGAGTACTGAAGCTTTCTTT
TRBV2	TRBJ1-4	TRBD1	.	CASSEILTGGGKLFF	TGTGCCAGCAGTGAAATTCTGACAGGGGGAGGAAAACTGTTTTTT
TRBV12-3/TRBV12-4	TRBJ1-1	.	.	CASGIGGGPTEAFF	TGTGCTAGTGGCATTGGCGGGGGGCCCACTGAAGCCTTCTTT
TRBV7-8	TRBJ1-1	.	many	CASSLAARVRNAFF	TGTGCCAGCAGCTTAGCGGCCAGGGTCCGTAACGCTTTCTTT
TRBV4-2	TRBJ2-5	.	.	CASSQEHSVARPEYF	TGTGCCAGCAGCCAAGAACATTCCGTGGCGAGACCGGAGTACTTC
TRBV29-1	TRBJ2-7	TRBD1	once	CSVVQVGGQSGEQYF	TGCAGCGTTGTACAGGTTGGGGGACAGTCTGGGGAGCAGTACTTC
TRBV10-3	TRBJ1-2	TRBD1	.	CATKPGTGDGGTF	TGTGCCACCAAACCCGGGACAGGGGATGGGGGCACCTTC
TRBV25-1	TRBJ1-2	.	.	CASSVRALGYTF	TGTGCCAGCAGTGTCAGGGCTCTGGGCTACACCTTC
TRBV7-8	TRBJ1-5	.	few	CASSLDHQGRRMSNQPQHF	TGTGCCAGCAGCTTAGATCACCAGGGGAGGCGAATGTCTAATCAGCCCCAGCATTTT
TRBV7-9	TRBJ1-2	.	.	CASSLGTSQKLNYGYTF	TGTGCCAGCAGTTTAGGGACAAGCCAGAAATTAAACTATGGCTACACCTTC
TRBV20-1	TRBJ1-1	.	many	CSGGTGMNTEAFF	TGCAGTGGCGGTACAGGGATGAACACTGAAGCTTTCTTT
TRBV10-3	TRBJ2-5	.	many	CASRVPGLGETQYF	TGTGCCAGCAGAGTCCCGGGATTGGGCGAGACCCAGTACTTC
TRBV10-3	TRBJ1-2	TRBD1	.	CAISPGTGAYGYTF	TGTGCCATCAGTCCCGGGACAGGGGCCTATGGCTACACCTTC